The 8 T cell receptor beta chains listed next were all sequenced from one sample in a study of T cells in Graves' hyperthyroidism and ophthalmopathy (dated by TCRdb to between 2017 and 2020). The library was made by multiplex PCR. The sequencer was an Illumina HiSeq 2000. The TCR beta CDR3 regions were amplified from RNA transcripts. The first round of RT-PCR for the TCR CDR3 was performed with the HTBI primer set and the Qiagen OneStep RT-PCR kit. TCRdb reworked the public reads: Q25 trimming with fastp, MiXCR clone assembly, productive beta chains retained. Entries are consolidated by CDR3 protein sequence, retaining the most common genes and DNA. The sample table shows 300,000 to 500,000 distinct CDR3 sequences, and around 15% are seen once. Around 28% of the sample is in the top ten clones. Sequencing was performed on blood. These receptors came from a man aged 50 to 59 with Graves' ophthalmopathy.

The rearrangement uses TRBV20-1 and TRBJ2-5; D possibly matches TRBD1 or TRBD2 (6 bases each). Trimming removed 5 bases at V and 2 bases at J, with 9 bases between. The germline V gene has CDR1 DFQATT and CDR2 SNEGSKA (reference sequence). The CDR3 loop spans 12 amino acids. CDR3 DNA sequence: TGCAGTGCTGAGGGGGGACAAGAGACCCAGTACTTC. This encodes CSAEGGQETQYF.

This clonotype has a handful of counts. The rearrangement links TRBV25-1 to TRBJ2-7; 14 bases align to TRBD2. V was clipped by 9 bases and J by 0 bases; unmatched bases: 10. The CDR3 has 17 residues. Germline CDR1 reads MGHDK; CDR2 reads SYGVNS. Here the CDR3 DNA reads TGTGCCAGTGCACGGGGACTAGCGGGAGAAGTCTCCTACGAGCAGTACTTC. It translates to CASARGLAGEVSYEQYF.

This clonotype was observed many times. The chain joins TRBV20-1 to TRBJ2-7; weak D call: TRBD1 (6 bases). V dropped 0 bases and J dropped 4 bases, with 22 bases sitting between them. The CDR3 is 17 amino acids. Per germline, CDR1 DFQATT and CDR2 SNEGSKA (reference sequence). The CDR3 here is CSARDIIGTGSAYEQYF. In DNA form, the CDR3 reads TGCAGTGCTAGAGATATAATTGGTACAGGGTCGGCTTACGAGCAGTACTTC.

The chain uses TRBV5-1 and TRBJ2-1; tentative D call: TRBD2 (5 bases). Germline V gene data show CDR1 as SGHRS and CDR2 as YFSETQ. This CDR3 comprises 16 residues. Trimming removed 4 bases from V and 0 bases from J, with 14 bases in between. CDR3 DNA: TGCGCCAGCAGCGATGGGTGGAGGAGCTCCTACAATGAGCAGTTCTTC. As protein: CASSDGWRSSYNEQFF.

A few counts support this clonotype. This chain uses TRBV5-6 with TRBJ2-7; D may correspond to TRBD1 or TRBD2 (6 bases each). Looked up from germline, CDR1 is SGHDT and CDR2 is YYEEEE. CDR3 size: 15 residues. V dropped 0 bases and J dropped 2 bases, with 12 bases sitting between them. The CDR3 nucleotides are TGTGCCAGCAGCTTGGCCCCGGGGGCGGCCTACGAGCAGTACTTC. Residues: CASSLAPGAAYEQYF.

This clonotype was counted many times. The chain links TRBV12-3 or TRBV12-4 to TRBJ1-5; D gene uncertain. Trimming removed 3 bases from V and 5 bases from J, with 8 bases in between. The CDR3 length is 13 residues. DNA of the CDR3: TGTGCCAGCAGTTTGTCCCGGGATCAGCCCCAGCATTTT. Protein product: CASSLSRDQPQHF.

This clonotype was observed many times. This chain uses TRBV5-6 with TRBJ1-2, with no clear D. Germline V gene data show CDR1 as SGHDT and CDR2 as YYEEEE. V lost 2 bases, J lost 7 bases, and 15 bases lay in between. The CDR3 loop spans 14 amino acids. As DNA, the CDR3 is TGTGCCAGCAGCTTCTTCTTAGGGCAATCTGGCTACACCTTC. Translating gives CASSFFLGQSGYTF.

This clonotype was counted many times. The CDR3 nucleotides read TGTGCCAGCGGGCGGGGCTACGAGCAGTACTTC. Amino acid sequence: CASGRGYEQYF. V and J are TRBV28 and TRBJ2-7, with D possibly TRBD2 on 6 matching bases. Trimming took off 8 bases at V and 3 bases at J, with 8 bases between the two ends. Germline lookup yields CDR1 MDHEN and CDR2 SYDVKM. The CDR3 sequence is 11 residues long.